The present T cell receptor (beta chain) was sequenced within a study of blood T cell repertoires in COVID-19. Looking at the study overall: Acute and convalescent COVID-19 specimens originated in the United States, Italy and Spain.

In the original workflow: Estimated nucleated cell counts came from reference gene primer amplification. The method was immunoSEQ multiplex PCR; TCRdb's version includes in-frame clones alone and lacks a portion of them. V, J and clone size are those of that table, while D and trimming were read from the DNA. The sample comprises about 130,000 clones, roughly 91% of which are singletons, and around 3% rests with the top ten. The CDR3 has 16 residues. V was shortened by 6 bases and J by 4 bases, with 19 bases between the two germline ends. Per germline, CDR1 KGHDR and CDR2 SFDVKD. The specimen was peripheral blood. The rearrangement uses TRBV24-1 and TRBJ2-3; a possible D gene is TRBD2 (5 bases). This TCR derives from a man aged 60-69 years with active or convalescent COVID-19. The CDR3 nucleotides are TGTGCCACCAGTAAGGCGTACCGGGCCGGGGCAGATACGCAGTATTTT. This codes for CATSKAYRAGADTQYF.